The 15 T cell receptor beta chains reported below all come from one sample, sequenced in a study of post-analysis software for immune sequencing data. Points from the study as a whole: In patients, TRBV5-6, TRBV5-1 and TRBV20-1 belonged to roughly five TRBV segments found more frequently than in controls.

These receptors' antigens are unknown. Prepared TCR beta cDNA libraries contained unique molecular identifiers. One entry per CDR3 protein, called by TCRdb with MiXCR from the PCR reads. The data hold fewer than 850,000 distinct CDR3 sequences, with about 27% observed a single time. The sequencing input was blood. All receptors derive from a girl aged 5 to 17 with multiple sclerosis.

The chain carries TRBV5-1 and TRBJ2-3, with 11 bases matching TRBD1. From germline, CDR1 is SGHRS and CDR2 YFSETQ. The ends lost 6 bases at V and 6 bases at J; junction bases unmatched: 6. There are 14 residues in the CDR3. CDR3: CASIRTGGADTQYF. The DNA for the CDR3 is TGCGCCAGCATCCGGACAGGGGGCGCGGATACGCAGTATTTT.

Regarding this clonotype: A much larger clonotype is one base distant, so this may be a read error. The gene calls are TRBV29-1 and TRBJ1-2, with TRBD1 as a possible D gene (6 bases). The CDR3 spans 13 residues. Germline-derived CDR1 and CDR2 are SQVTM and ANQGSEA. The CDR3 spells CSVGDLDSGGCTF. In DNA, the CDR3 is TGCAGCGTGGGGGACCTGGACAGCGGTGGCTGCACCTTC.

The chain combines TRBV2 with TRBJ1-1, with D hard to call. The germline V gene encodes CDR1 SNHLY and CDR2 FYNNEI. The V gene lost 3 bases and the J gene lost 10 bases, with 6 bases spanning the gap. The CDR3 length is 10 residues. The CDR3 DNA reads TGTGCCAGCAGTGATGACGCAGCTTTCTTT. Translated, it gives CASSDDAAFF.

The J gene is TRBJ2-1, the V gene TRBV5-1; 12 nucleotides align to TRBD2. Germline CDR1 is SGHRS and CDR2 is YFSETQ. Trimming cost V 3 bases and J 8 bases; bases outside gene matches: 3. This CDR3 has 14 residues. Here the CDR3 reads CASSWTSGDDEQFF. The DNA for the CDR3 is TGCGCCAGCAGCTGGACTAGCGGGGATGATGAGCAGTTCTTC.

Concerning this clonotype itself: Sequence at one end of the junction differs from germline and may be a read error. The rearrangement uses TRBV7-9 and TRBJ2-3; D tentatively fits TRBD1 or TRBD2 (6 bases each). Germline V gives CDR1 SEHNR, CDR2 FQNEAQ (reference sequence). The CDR3 totals 15 residues. The CDR3 is CASSLGGIRTDTQYF. The CDR3 region has the DNA TGTGCCAGCAGTTTAGGGGGGATCCGCACAGATACGCAGTATTTT.

The chain employs TRBV29-1 and TRBJ2-7; either TRBD1 or TRBD2 may supply D (6 bases each). CDR3 length: 15 residues. Germline assignment: CDR1 SQVTM and CDR2 ANQGSEA. V was cut by 4 bases and J by 0 bases, with 16 bases left in between. The CDR3 here is CSVGPGGSDSYEQYF. In DNA form, the CDR3 reads TGCAGCGTTGGACCCGGGGGCTCGGACTCCTACGAGCAGTACTTC.

V and J are TRBV4-1 and TRBJ2-5; TRBD1 might be the D (5 bases). Near its end, the DNA agrees better with TRBJ2-7, so the J call may be wrong. Looked up from germline, CDR1 is MGHRA and CDR2 is YSYEKL. CDR3 length: 15 amino acids. This chain's CDR3 is CASSQGLRDSYEQYF. CDR3 in DNA: TGCGCCAGCAGCCAAGGTCTCAGGGATTCCTACGAGCAGTACTTC.

In its sample, this clonotype was seen a few times. This sequence joins TRBV12-3 or TRBV12-4 and TRBJ2-1, with D possibly being TRBD2 (6 bases). CDR3 length: 15 amino acids. The V end lost 2 bases, the J end lost 2 bases, and 10 bases lay between the germline ends. In DNA, the CDR3 is TGTGCCAGCAGTTTAACGGGGGTCCCCTACAATGAGCAGTTCTTC. Translation: CASSLTGVPYNEQFF.

This rearrangement joins TRBV29-1 to TRBJ2-2, with 14 bases identical to TRBD2. This CDR3 comprises 22 residues. CDR1 and CDR2 from the germline V gene are SQVTM and ANQGSEA. Losses at the gene ends were 2 bases for V and 2 bases for J; bases not matched to a gene: 19. As DNA, the CDR3 is TGCAGCGTTGAATTTCTGGGAGGGACTAGCGGGAGCGGTTCCATAAACACCGGGGAGCTGTTTTTT. Amino acid sequence: CSVEFLGGTSGSGSINTGELFF.

This clonotype was detected only a few times. The V call is TRBV6-5, the J call TRBJ1-1; no clear D. CDR1 and CDR2 from the germline V gene are MNHEY and SVGAGI. This CDR3 is built from 13 residues. V lost 0 bases, J lost 7 bases, and 9 bases lay in between. CDR3 sequence reads: CASSYSGRGEAFF. Written as DNA, the CDR3 is TGTGCCAGCAGTTACTCTGGGCGTGGTGAAGCTTTCTTT.

The chain has TRBV6-6 and TRBJ1-2; maybe TRBD1 (5 bases). V lost 5 bases, J lost 0 bases, and 13 bases lay in between. Germline assignment: CDR1 MNHNY and CDR2 SVGAGI (reference sequence). The CDR3 length is 15 residues. This CDR3 reads CASSRTGSANYGYTF. The CDR3 bases are TGTGCCAGCAGTCGAACAGGTTCTGCTAACTATGGCTACACCTTC.

The chain is built from TRBV7-6 and TRBJ2-7; 7 bases fit TRBD1. Germline V lookup: CDR1 SGHVS, CDR2 FNYEAQ. CDR3 size: 17 residues. V lost 5 bases, J lost 3 bases, and 16 bases stayed unmatched. The CDR3 here is CASSGPTGPADRYEQYF. The CDR3 region has the DNA TGTGCCAGCAGCGGGCCGACAGGGCCAGCGGATCGCTACGAGCAGTACTTC.

This clonotype occurred a few times. The chain recombines TRBV6-5 with TRBJ2-7, with D perhaps given as TRBD1 or TRBD2 (5 bases each). CDR1 and CDR2 (germline): MNHEY, SVGAGI. V was pared by 5 bases and J by 4 bases, with 18 bases between. The CDR3 contains 15 residues. The CDR3 sequence is CASSRPGTETYEQYF. In DNA form, the CDR3 reads TGTGCCAGCAGTAGACCCGGGACGGAGACGTACGAGCAGTACTTC.

The chain couples TRBV4-1 to TRBJ2-1; 10 positions agree with TRBD2. CDR1 and CDR2 from the germline V gene are MGHRA and YSYEKL. The CDR3 covers 16 residues. J was trimmed by 9 bases and V by 0 bases; bases with no gene match: 8. In nucleotides, the CDR3 is TGCGCCAGCAGCCAAGATCAGGGGACTAGCGATTCTGAGCAGTTCTTC. Translating gives CASSQDQGTSDSEQFF.

This clonotype showed up just a few times. The chain employs TRBV5-8 and TRBJ2-7; 9 positions agree with TRBD1. Per germline, CDR1 SGHTS and CDR2 YDEGEE. The CDR3 totals 13 residues. V was clipped by 1 base and J by 6 bases; unmatched bases: 2. CDR3 residues: CASSLNRGREQYF. CDR3 DNA: TGTGCCAGCAGCTTGAACAGGGGGCGCGAGCAGTACTTC.